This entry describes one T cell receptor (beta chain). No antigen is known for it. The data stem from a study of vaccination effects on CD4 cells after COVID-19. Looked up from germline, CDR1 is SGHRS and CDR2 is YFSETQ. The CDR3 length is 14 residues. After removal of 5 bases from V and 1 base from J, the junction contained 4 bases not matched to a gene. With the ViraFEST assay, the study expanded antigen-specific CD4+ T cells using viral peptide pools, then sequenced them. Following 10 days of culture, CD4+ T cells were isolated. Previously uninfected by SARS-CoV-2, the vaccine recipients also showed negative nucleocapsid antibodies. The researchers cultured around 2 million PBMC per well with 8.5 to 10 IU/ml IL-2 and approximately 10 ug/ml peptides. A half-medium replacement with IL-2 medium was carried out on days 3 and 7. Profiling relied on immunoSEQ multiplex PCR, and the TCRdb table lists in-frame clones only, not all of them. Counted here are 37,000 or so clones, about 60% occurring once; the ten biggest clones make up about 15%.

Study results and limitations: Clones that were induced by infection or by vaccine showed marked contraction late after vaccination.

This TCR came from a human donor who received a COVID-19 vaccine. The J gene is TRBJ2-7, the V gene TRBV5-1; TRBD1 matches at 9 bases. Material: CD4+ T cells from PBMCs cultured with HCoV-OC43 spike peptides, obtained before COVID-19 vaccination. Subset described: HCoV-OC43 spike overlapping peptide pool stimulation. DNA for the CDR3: TGCGCCAGCAGTGGACAGGGGCGTTCCTACGAGCAGTACTTC. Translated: CASSGQGRSYEQYF.